Below, one T cell receptor beta chain is given with its context. This CDR3 contains 16 residues. The V end was cut by 5 bases, the J end by 0 bases, with 16 bases between. From germline, CDR1 is MDHEN and CDR2 SYDVKM. This sample is part of a study of OX40 agonist ivuxolimab in advanced cancers. Measured with immunoSEQ multiplex PCR; TCRdb has only the in-frame clones, and not every one. This sample has almost 70,000 clones, with roughly 89% found just once. The specimen was CD4+ or CD8+ T cells sorted from blood, collected in a trial of the OX40 agonist ivuxolimab. The source is an adult with an advanced solid tumor such as melanoma, head and neck, liver or kidney cancer. The chain carries TRBV28 and TRBJ1-2, with D unresolved. Here the CDR3 reads CASSTGGGVSNYGYTF. Here the CDR3 DNA reads TGTGCCAGCAGTACTGGTGGTGGGGTGTCTAACTATGGCTACACCTTC.